Below, 10 T cell receptor beta chains from the same sample are listed, as sequenced in a study of blood T cell repertoires in COVID-19. Profiling relied on immunoSEQ multiplex PCR, and the TCRdb table lists in-frame clones only, not all of them. In the table there are around 150,000 clones, approximately 82% of which are singletons. Input material: peripheral blood. The source of these receptors is a woman of 80 years or more with acute or convalescent COVID-19.

The V gene is TRBV27, the J gene TRBJ2-1, with 13 bases matching TRBD2. Germline V gives CDR1 MNHEY, CDR2 SMNVEV (reference sequence). V lost 8 bases and J lost 9; bases outside the gene matches: 10. CDR3 length: 15 residues. As DNA, the CDR3 is TGTGCCAGCGCCCCCGGGACTAGCGGGATACGTGAGCAGTTCTTC. Residues: CASAPGTSGIREQFF.

This rearrangement joins TRBV7-9 to TRBJ2-7; D is possibly TRBD2 (5 bases). Trimming took off 1 base at V and 3 bases at J, with 13 bases between the two ends. The CDR3 runs to 15 residues. Germline V gives CDR1 SEHNR, CDR2 FQNEAQ (reference sequence). The CDR3 is CASSLGPLGGYEQYF. The DNA of the CDR3 is TGTGCCAGCAGCTTAGGCCCCCTTGGAGGCTACGAGCAGTACTTC.

The chain has TRBV12-3 or TRBV12-4 and TRBJ2-1; D not resolved. The length of the CDR3 is 12 residues. Trimming took off 5 bases at V and 13 bases at J, with 15 bases between the two ends. The CDR3 protein is CASSPYWSSQFF. The CDR3, as DNA: TGTGCCAGCAGTCCCTACTGGAGCTCTCAGTTCTTC.

This sequence joins TRBV5-1 and TRBJ2-7; possible D gene TRBD2, 6 bases. There are 16 residues in the CDR3. The germline V gene encodes CDR1 SGHRS and CDR2 YFSETQ. V gave up 0 bases and J gave up 0 bases, with 13 bases separating them. CDR3 in amino acids: CASSLETGAGSYEQYF. Written as DNA, the CDR3 is TGCGCCAGCAGCTTGGAGACGGGAGCGGGCTCCTACGAGCAGTACTTC.

The chain is built from TRBV11-1 and TRBJ2-7; TRBD2 aligns across 10 bases. The CDR3 loop spans 14 amino acids. The V gene's germline CDR1 is SGHAT and CDR2 FQDESV (reference sequence). J lost 3 bases, V lost 5 bases, and 4 bases had no gene match. The CDR3 loop is CASSPIAGGYEQYF. The CDR3 DNA sequence: TGTGCCAGCAGCCCCATAGCGGGAGGCTACGAGCAGTACTTC.

The chain recombines TRBV7-8 with TRBJ2-7, with 7 bases lining up with TRBD2. Germline V gene sequence: CDR1 SGHVS, CDR2 FQNEAQ. V shed 4 bases and J 5 bases; nucleotides not matched to a gene: 8. The CDR3 loop spans 14 amino acids. The CDR3: CASSSGRPGHEQYF. CDR3 in DNA: TGTGCCAGCAGCTCCGGGAGGCCAGGCCACGAGCAGTACTTC.

This chain links TRBV10-3 with TRBJ1-1; 8 bases are shared with TRBD1. The CDR3 has 13 amino acids. Trimming at V came to 7 bases and at J to 7 bases, leaving 8 bases not matched to a gene. Germline CDR1 reads ENHRY; CDR2 reads SYGVKD. The CDR3, as DNA: TGTGCCATCAAACTTCAGGGGGCCGGTGAAGCTTTCTTT. Its translation is CAIKLQGAGEAFF.

The genes are TRBV9 and TRBJ2-1; TRBD2 aligns across 10 bases. Losses at the gene ends were 0 bases for V and 7 bases for J; bases not matched to a gene: 4. CDR1 and CDR2 (germline): SGDLS, YYNGEE. This CDR3 spans 15 amino acids. This CDR3 is CASSVGASGSNEQFF. CDR3 DNA: TGTGCCAGCAGCGTAGGGGCTAGCGGGAGTAATGAGCAGTTCTTC.

This clone was observed once. The chain joins TRBV15 to TRBJ1-2; the match to TRBD1 covers 8 bases. The V and J ends lost 5 bases and 8 bases, in that order; junction bases with no gene match: 16. The CDR3 totals 16 residues. Per germline, CDR1 LNHNV and CDR2 YYDKDF (reference sequence). In nucleotides, the CDR3 is TGTGCCACCAGCGTCAGTCCCGGGACAGGATCCTTGGGCTACACCTTC. It specifies CATSVSPGTGSLGYTF.

About this clone: This specimen includes other DNA sequences encoding the same CDR3. The J gene is TRBJ1-5, the V gene TRBV3-1 (or the pseudogene TRBV3-2); 9 bases match TRBD1. The CDR3 contains 15 residues. V lost 4 bases, J lost 1 base, and 2 bases stayed unmatched. CDR1 and CDR2 (germline): LGHDT, YNNKEL (reference sequence). In DNA form, the CDR3 reads TGTGCCAGCAGCCGGACAGGGGACAGCAATCAGCCCCAGCATTTT. It specifies CASSRTGDSNQPQHF.